These 2 T cell receptor beta chains came from one sample sequenced in a study of low-dose radiotherapy and immunotherapy resistance in tumors. Time point in this sample: after trial treatment. This sample's treatment: LDRT plus nivolumab, ipilimumab, low-dose cyclophosphamide and aspirin (RACIN trial). A constant-region primer paired with the V-primer adapter amplified TCRs over about 20 PCR cycles. One entry per CDR3 protein results from TCRdb running MiXCR on the reads. The sample consists of roughly 52,000 distinct CDR3 sequences, roughly a third of them appearing once. Source: PBMCs, taken after low-dose radiotherapy plus immunotherapy. All receptors come from a male donor with rectosigmoid adenocarcinoma.

This clonotype showed up many times. This chain links TRBV12-3 or TRBV12-4 with TRBJ2-6; D gene unclear. The CDR3 has 18 residues. The V end lost 5 bases, the J end lost 1 base, and 18 bases lay between the germline ends. The CDR3 DNA follows: TGTGCCAGCAGTCCAGAAGGGTTAGTGCTTTCTGGGGCCAACGTCCTGACTTTC. This encodes CASSPEGLVLSGANVLTF.

This clonotype was observed a handful of times. This chain links TRBV6-1 with TRBJ2-5, with D possibly being TRBD1 or TRBD2 (7 bases each). The germline CDR1 and CDR2 sequences are MNHNS and SASEGT. This CDR3 comprises 15 residues. V gave up 5 bases and J gave up 4 bases, with 17 bases separating them. The CDR3 spells CASSSGGGRIETQYF. The CDR3 DNA is TGTGCCAGCAGTTCAGGGGGGGGGCGGATAGAGACCCAGTACTTC.